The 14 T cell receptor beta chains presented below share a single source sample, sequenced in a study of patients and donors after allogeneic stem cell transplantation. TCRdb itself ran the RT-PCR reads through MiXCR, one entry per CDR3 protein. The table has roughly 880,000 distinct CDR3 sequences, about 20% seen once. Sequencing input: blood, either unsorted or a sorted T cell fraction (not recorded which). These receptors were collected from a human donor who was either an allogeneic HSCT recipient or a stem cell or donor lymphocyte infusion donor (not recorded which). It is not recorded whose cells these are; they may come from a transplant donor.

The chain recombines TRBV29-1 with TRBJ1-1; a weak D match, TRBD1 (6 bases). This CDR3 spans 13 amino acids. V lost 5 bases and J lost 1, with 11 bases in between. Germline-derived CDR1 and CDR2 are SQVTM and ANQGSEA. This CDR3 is CSVQQGQNTEAFF. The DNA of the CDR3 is TGCAGCGTTCAACAGGGCCAGAACACTGAAGCTTTCTTT.

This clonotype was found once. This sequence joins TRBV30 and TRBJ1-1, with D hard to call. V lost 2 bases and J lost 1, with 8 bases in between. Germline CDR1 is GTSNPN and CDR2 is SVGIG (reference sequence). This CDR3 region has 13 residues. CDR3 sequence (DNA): TGTGCCTGGAGTCACGGGGAGAACACTGAAGCTTTCTTT. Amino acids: CAWSHGENTEAFF.

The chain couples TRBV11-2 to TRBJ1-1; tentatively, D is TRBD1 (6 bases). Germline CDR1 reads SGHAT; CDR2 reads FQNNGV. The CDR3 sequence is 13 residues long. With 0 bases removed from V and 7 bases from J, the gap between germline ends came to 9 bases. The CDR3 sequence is CASSLEAGVEAFF. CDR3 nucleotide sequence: TGTGCCAGCAGCTTAGAAGCAGGGGTTGAAGCTTTCTTT.

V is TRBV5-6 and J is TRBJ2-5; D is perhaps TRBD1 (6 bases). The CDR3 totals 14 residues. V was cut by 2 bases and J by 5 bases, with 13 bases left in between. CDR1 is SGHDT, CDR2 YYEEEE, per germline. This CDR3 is CASSLSGAPETQYF. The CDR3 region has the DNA TGTGCCAGCAGCTTATCAGGGGCACCGGAGACCCAGTACTTC.

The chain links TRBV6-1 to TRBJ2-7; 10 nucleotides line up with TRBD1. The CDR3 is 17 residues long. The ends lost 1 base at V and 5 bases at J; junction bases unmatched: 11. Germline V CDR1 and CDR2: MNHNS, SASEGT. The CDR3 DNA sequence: TGTGCCAGCAGTGAAGAGAGTTTGGGGACAGGGGTCAACGAGCAGTACTTC. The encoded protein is CASSEESLGTGVNEQYF.

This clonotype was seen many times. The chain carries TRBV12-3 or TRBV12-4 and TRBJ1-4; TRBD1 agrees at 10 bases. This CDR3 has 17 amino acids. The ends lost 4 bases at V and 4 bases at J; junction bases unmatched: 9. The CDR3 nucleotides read TGTGCCAGCAGTTCCCGGACAGGGGGGCGGATTAATGAAAAACTGTTTTTT. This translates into CASSSRTGGRINEKLFF.

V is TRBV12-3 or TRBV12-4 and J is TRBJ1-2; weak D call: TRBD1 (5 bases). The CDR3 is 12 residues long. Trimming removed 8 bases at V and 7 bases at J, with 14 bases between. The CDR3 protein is CASRGPGGGYTF. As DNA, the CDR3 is TGTGCCAGCCGGGGACCTGGGGGTGGCTACACCTTC.

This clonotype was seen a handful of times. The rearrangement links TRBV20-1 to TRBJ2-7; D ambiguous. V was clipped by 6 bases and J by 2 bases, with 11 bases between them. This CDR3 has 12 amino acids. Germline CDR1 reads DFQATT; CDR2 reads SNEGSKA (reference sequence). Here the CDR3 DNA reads TGCAGTGCCGCCGGGCCCACCTACGAGCAGTACTTC. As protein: CSAAGPTYEQYF.

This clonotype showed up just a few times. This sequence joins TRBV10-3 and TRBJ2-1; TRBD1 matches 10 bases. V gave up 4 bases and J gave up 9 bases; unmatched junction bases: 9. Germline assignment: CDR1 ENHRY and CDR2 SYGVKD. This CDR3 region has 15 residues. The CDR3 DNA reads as TGTGCCATCAGTGGGCCGGGACAGGGGTATGGTGAGCAGTTCTTC. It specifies CAISGPGQGYGEQFF.

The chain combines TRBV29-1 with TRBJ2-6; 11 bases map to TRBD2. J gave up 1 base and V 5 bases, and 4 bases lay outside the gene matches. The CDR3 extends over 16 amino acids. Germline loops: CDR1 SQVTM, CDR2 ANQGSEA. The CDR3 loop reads CSVTSGSFSGANVLTF. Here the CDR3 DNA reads TGCAGCGTTACTAGCGGGAGTTTTTCTGGGGCCAACGTCCTGACTTTC.

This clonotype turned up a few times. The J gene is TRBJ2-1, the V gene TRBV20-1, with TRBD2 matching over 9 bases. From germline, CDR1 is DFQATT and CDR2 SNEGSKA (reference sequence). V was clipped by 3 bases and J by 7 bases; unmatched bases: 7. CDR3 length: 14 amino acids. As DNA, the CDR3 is TGCAGTGCTAGGTGGCGGGAGGGGAGGAATGAGCAGTTCTTC. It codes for CSARWREGRNEQFF.

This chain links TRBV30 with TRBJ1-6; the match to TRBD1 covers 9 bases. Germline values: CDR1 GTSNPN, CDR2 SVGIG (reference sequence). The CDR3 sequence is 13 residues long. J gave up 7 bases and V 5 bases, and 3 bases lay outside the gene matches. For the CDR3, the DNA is TGTGCCTGGGGGGACAGGGTGAATTCACCCCTCCACTTT. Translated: CAWGDRVNSPLHF.

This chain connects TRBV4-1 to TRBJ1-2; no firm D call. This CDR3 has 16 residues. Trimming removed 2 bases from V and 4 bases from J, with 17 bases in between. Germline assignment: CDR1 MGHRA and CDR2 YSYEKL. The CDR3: CASSQKPVLTPYGYTF. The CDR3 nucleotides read TGCGCCAGCAGCCAAAAGCCAGTCTTAACCCCCTATGGCTACACCTTC.

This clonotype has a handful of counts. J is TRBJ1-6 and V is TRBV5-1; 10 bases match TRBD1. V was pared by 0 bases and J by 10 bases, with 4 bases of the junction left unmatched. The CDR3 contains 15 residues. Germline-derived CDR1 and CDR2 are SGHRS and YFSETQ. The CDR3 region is CASSLETGGRSPLHF. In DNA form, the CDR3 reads TGCGCCAGCAGCTTGGAGACAGGGGGCAGGTCACCCCTCCACTTT.